These T cell receptor beta chains were read from a single sample in a study of immune evolution from preneoplasia to lung adenocarcinoma. Assay: immunoSEQ multiplex PCR; the TCRdb copy retains only in-frame clones and omits some. The repertoire holds 7,500 to 9,500 clones, about 80% seen once, with about 2.4% in the top ten. Material: FFPE invasive lung adenocarcinoma tissue. The receptor set was obtained from a person aged 50-75 years with lung adenocarcinoma. Each CDR3 is given with its conserved first and last residue. A D gene is named only where the DNA matches it firmly. Some rows mark clone size as missing; the rest say once, few, many or name a class of expanded clone.

d_gene	v_gene	j_gene	len	abundance	CDR3aa	CDR3nt
TRBD1	TRBV4-1	TRBJ2-5	15	-	CASSQEYRGRETQYF	TGCGCCAGCAGCCAAGAATACAGGGGTAGGGAGACCCAGTACTTC
TRBD1	TRBV2	TRBJ1-4	18	-	CASSIIPGQGASNEKLFF	TGTGCCAGCAGCATAATACCGGGACAGGGGGCTTCTAATGAAAAACTGTTTTTT
TRBD1	TRBV5-1	TRBJ2-2	15	-	CASSLEGQLPGELFF	TGCGCCAGCAGCTTGGAGGGACAGCTCCCCGGGGAGCTGTTTTTT
-	TRBV6-5	TRBJ2-1	16	-	CASSYSLGTGYNEQFF	TGTGCCAGCAGTTACTCGTTAGGGACTGGCTACAATGAGCAGTTCTTC
TRBD2	TRBV2	TRBJ2-4	14	-	CASSRGDPKNIQYF	TGTGCCAGCAGCCGGGGGGATCCCAAAAACATTCAGTACTTC
TRBD1	TRBV4-2	TRBJ1-2	14	-	CASSQEMTGGGYTF	TGTGCCAGCAGCCAAGAAATGACAGGGGGTGGCTACACCTTC
-	TRBV28	TRBJ2-7	16	-	CASSQGSVWGSYEQYF	TGTGCCAGCAGTCAGGGGTCCGTCTGGGGAAGCTACGAGCAGTACTTC
-	TRBV4-1	TRBJ2-1	16	-	CASSPERSSTYNEQFF	TGCGCCAGCAGCCCCGAGAGGTCTAGCACCTACAATGAGCAGTTCTTC
-	TRBV18	TRBJ1-1	13	-	CASSEELRTEAFF	TGTGCCAGCTCGGAGGAGTTACGGACTGAAGCTTTCTTT
-	TRBV5-1	TRBJ2-1	14	few	CASSLTSPAWGQFF	TGCGCCAGCAGCTTGACTAGCCCCGCCTGGGGGCAGTTCTTC
-	TRBV5-4	TRBJ1-1	14	-	CASSFQDSNTEAFF	TGTGCCAGCAGCTTTCAGGATTCGAACACTGAAGCTTTCTTT
-	TRBV6-6	TRBJ2-5	15	-	CASSYSLANQETQYF	TGTGCCAGCAGTTACTCTCTAGCGAATCAAGAGACCCAGTACTTC
TRBD1	TRBV7-2	TRBJ2-1	14	-	CASSEDRGRDEQFF	TGTGCCAGCAGCGAGGACAGGGGGAGGGATGAGCAGTTCTTC
-	TRBV9	TRBJ2-3	16	-	CASSVTPSGATDTQYF	TGTGCCAGCAGCGTCACCCCGTCGGGGGCGACAGATACGCAGTATTTT
-	TRBV7-9	TRBJ1-2	13	-	CASSLNSNYGYTF	TGTGCCAGCAGCTTAAACAGTAACTATGGCTACACCTTC
TRBD2	TRBV10-3	TRBJ2-5	17	-	CAISGKGASGNQETQYF	TGTGCCATCAGTGGGAAAGGGGCTAGCGGGAACCAAGAGACCCAGTACTTC
TRBD1	TRBV27	TRBJ1-4	14	-	CASRGGTGHEKLFF	TGTGCCAGCAGAGGGGGGACAGGGCATGAAAAACTGTTTTTT
-	TRBV5-1	TRBJ2-2	15	-	CASSPLVENTGELFF	TGCGCCAGCAGCCCACTAGTCGAGAACACCGGGGAGCTGTTTTTT
-	TRBV11-2	TRBJ2-3	14	-	CASSLGMGGHTQYF	TGTGCCAGCAGCTTAGGGATGGGGGGGCATACGCAGTATTTT
-	TRBV28	TRBJ1-5	15	-	CASSLGGQGDQPQHF	TGTGCCAGCAGCCTGGGGGGGCAAGGGGATCAGCCCCAGCATTTT
-	TRBV10-3	TRBJ2-5	13	-	CAIRLAPQETQYF	TGTGCCATCAGGCTAGCGCCTCAAGAGACCCAGTACTTC
TRBD1	TRBV6-1	TRBJ1-5	14	-	CASRKTGGNQPQHF	TGTGCCAGCAGGAAAACAGGGGGCAATCAGCCCCAGCATTTT
-	TRBV18	TRBJ2-3	11	-	CASSTQDTQYF	TGTGCCAGCTCAACCCAAGATACGCAGTATTTT
TRBD1	TRBV11-3	TRBJ2-1	14	-	CASSLGTGYREQFF	TGTGCCAGCAGCTTAGGGACAGGGTACCGTGAGCAGTTCTTC
TRBD1	TRBV27	TRBJ1-2	13	-	CASSFNRGYGYTF	TGTGCCAGCAGTTTCAACAGGGGCTATGGCTACACCTTC
TRBD2	TRBV7-3	TRBJ2-2	13	-	CASSPGGTGELFF	TGTGCCAGCAGCCCGGGGGGAACCGGGGAGCTGTTTTTT
-	TRBV5-1	TRBJ2-6	15	-	CASSLGSSGANVLTF	TGCGCCAGCAGCTTGGGGTCCTCTGGGGCCAACGTCCTGACTTTC
-	TRBV2	TRBJ2-2	14	-	CASSGLDIAGELFF	TGTGCCAGCAGTGGGCTAGATATCGCCGGGGAGCTGTTTTTT
-	TRBV5-4	TRBJ2-2	13	-	CASRRDSTGELFF	TGTGCCAGCAGACGGGACTCCACCGGGGAGCTGTTTTTT
-	TRBV5-6	TRBJ2-5	14	medium-sized	CASSTTGPRETQYF	TGTGCCAGCAGCACAACAGGGCCACGGGAGACCCAGTACTTC
-	TRBV27	TRBJ2-1	13	-	CASSPGIYNEQFF	TGTGCCAGCAGCCCAGGGATCTACAATGAGCAGTTCTTC
-	TRBV5-1	TRBJ2-6	16	few	CASSLGQTSGANVLTF	TGCGCCAGCAGCTTGGGACAGACCTCTGGGGCCAACGTCCTGACTTTC
-	TRBV25-1	TRBJ1-1	14	-	CASSDGTANTEAFF	TGTGCCAGCAGTGACGGAACAGCTAACACTGAAGCTTTCTTT
TRBD2	TRBV27	TRBJ2-5	15	-	CASSSALAGTETQYF	TGTGCCAGCAGTTCCGCACTAGCGGGAACAGAGACCCAGTACTTC
-	TRBV27	TRBJ1-1	13	-	CASSLVRQTEAFF	TGTGCCAGCAGTTTGGTCAGGCAGACTGAAGCTTTCTTT
-	TRBV5-1	TRBJ2-7	13	few	CASSSSPYYEQYF	TGCGCCAGCAGCTCATCGCCATATTACGAGCAGTACTTC
TRBD1	TRBV28	TRBJ1-5	12	-	CASVRGLQPQHF	TGTGCCAGCGTCAGGGGGCTTCAGCCCCAGCATTTT
TRBD2	TRBV5-5	TRBJ2-1	18	once	CASSLWLAGEAGYNEQFF	TGTGCCAGCAGCTTGTGGCTAGCGGGAGAGGCGGGCTACAATGAGCAGTTCTTC
-	TRBV27	TRBJ2-7	13	-	CASSPLDIYEQYF	TGTGCCAGCAGTCCCTTGGACATCTACGAGCAGTACTTC
TRBD2	TRBV5-1	TRBJ2-3	15	few	CASKRIAGGGDTQYF	TGCGCCAGCAAAAGAATAGCGGGAGGGGGAGATACGCAGTATTTT